This T cell receptor beta chain was identified in a study of T cells in Graves' hyperthyroidism and ophthalmopathy. Broader study findings: Blood also contained most expanded thyroid clonotypes above 0.001. Ophthalmopathy onset followed model prediction by a median about 6.9 months.

The table lists this clonotype with many counts. Its antigen is not identified. From RNA transcripts, TCR beta CDR3 regions were amplified. The HTBI primer set drove a first-round RT-PCR of the TCR CDR3. TCRdb processed the multiplex PCR reads anew with MiXCR; each CDR3 protein has one entry. Of about 660,000 distinct CDR3 sequences in the sample, approximately 42% were seen once. The CDR3 loop spans 15 amino acids. CDR1 and CDR2 (germline): DFQATT, SNEGSKA (reference sequence). V dropped 0 bases and J dropped 5 bases, with 16 bases sitting between them. The study left out patients who had uncontrolled infection, other autoimmune disease, pregnancy or lactation.

Specimen: peripheral blood or thyroid tissue (not recorded which). The chain uses TRBV20-1 and TRBJ2-5; D is possibly TRBD2 (6 bases). This receptor was obtained from an adult man with Graves' disease, either hyperthyroidism or ophthalmopathy (not recorded which). CDR3 coding DNA: TGCAGTGCTAGAGATCTAGGGACTCTCCTGGAGACCCAGTACTTC. Protein: CSARDLGTLLETQYF.